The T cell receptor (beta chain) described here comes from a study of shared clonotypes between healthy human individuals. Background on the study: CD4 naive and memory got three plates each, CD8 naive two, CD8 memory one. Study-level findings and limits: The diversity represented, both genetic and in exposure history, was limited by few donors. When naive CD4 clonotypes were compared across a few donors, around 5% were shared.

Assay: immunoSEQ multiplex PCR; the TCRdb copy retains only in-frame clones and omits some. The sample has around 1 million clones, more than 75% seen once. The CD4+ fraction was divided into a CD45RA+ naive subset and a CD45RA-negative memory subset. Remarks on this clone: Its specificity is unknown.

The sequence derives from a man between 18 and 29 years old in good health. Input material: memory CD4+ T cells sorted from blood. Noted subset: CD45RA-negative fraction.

This CDR3 reads CASTSRLSGNTIYF. The CDR3 coding sequence is TGTGCCAGCACAAGCCGACTTTCTGGAAACACCATATATTTT. V gene TRBV6-5 combines with J gene TRBJ1-3; no clear D. The CDR3 covers 14 residues. Deletions cut 7 bases from V and 1 base from J, with 11 bases between. From germline, CDR1 is MNHEY and CDR2 SVGAGI.